This TCR beta chain was profiled in a study of blood T cell repertoires in COVID-19. As for the study in general: The United States, Italy and Spain provided the acute and convalescent COVID-19 samples. T cells, B-cell-depleted T cells, or PBMCs supplied cDNA or gDNA.

As originally analysed: From reference gene primer amplification, estimates of nucleated cell counts were derived. TCRdb's copy holds only in-frame clones and misses some; the assay was immunoSEQ multiplex PCR. From that table come the V and J calls and clone size; the DNA was used to work out D and trimming. The profile shows tens of thousands of clones, about 83% of them singletons. The sequence derives from a man in his fifties with acute or convalescent COVID-19. Material for sequencing was peripheral blood.

The CDR3 is CASSQATSGHTDTQYF. In DNA form, the CDR3 reads TGTGCCAGCAGCCAAGCAACTAGCGGGCACACAGATACGCAGTATTTT. V gene TRBV4-2 combines with J gene TRBJ2-3; 9 bases match TRBD2. Germline V CDR1 and CDR2: LGHNA, YNFKEQ. The CDR3 spans 16 residues. V dropped 1 base and J dropped 2; count of bases not matched to a gene: 4.